This record covers a single T cell receptor beta chain. Authors' methods: Reference gene primer amplification yielded estimated nucleated cell counts. Profiling relied on immunoSEQ multiplex PCR, and the TCRdb table lists in-frame clones only, not all of them. V, J and clone size are taken as reported in that table, and D and trimming were inferred from the DNA itself. The data hold about 210,000 clones, with roughly 84% observed a single time. The data are from a study of blood T cell repertoires in COVID-19. V lost 2 bases and J 2 bases, leaving 10 bases between the germline ends. The CDR3 spans 15 residues. Germline CDR1 is SGHTA and CDR2 is FQGNSA. Those enrolled, adults aged about 18 to 89 years, came from some 25 US areas.

Sequencing used PBMCs or T cells enriched from blood (not recorded which). This clonotype was sampled from a young man in a cohort exposed to, infected with or recovered from COVID-19 (not recorded which). J is TRBJ1-3 and V is TRBV7-2, with D perhaps matching TRBD1 (5 bases). In DNA, the CDR3 is TGTGCCAGCAGCTTAATGGCAGGGACTGGAAACACCATATATTTT. Residues: CASSLMAGTGNTIYF.